This T cell receptor beta chain was sequenced in a study of T-cell reconstitution after alpha-beta-depleted transplantation in children. A few counts support this clonotype. V shed 2 bases and J shed 6 bases, with 12 bases lying between them. The length of the CDR3 is 13 residues. Germline V lookup: CDR1 SGDLS, CDR2 YYNGEE. Preparation of the TCRbeta library was carried out with unique molecular identifiers. TCRdb called the PCR reads again in MiXCR, with one record for every CDR3 protein. The sample lists approximately 350,000 distinct CDR3 sequences, less than 15% seen once, with 4.3% in the top ten.

The chain recombines TRBV9 with TRBJ2-7; D gene ambiguous. This specimen consisted of PBMCs, obtained from the stem cell graft. This receptor was taken from a human donor who donated a stem cell graft to a child with Fanconi anemia. This CDR3 is CASSVERGSEQYF. In nucleotides, the CDR3 is TGTGCCAGCAGCGTTGAGAGAGGCTCCGAGCAGTACTTC.